The 25 T cell receptor beta chains reported below all come from one sample, sequenced in a study of blood T cell repertoires in COVID-19. Libraries were prepared by immunoSEQ multiplex PCR; TCRdb keeps only in-frame clonotypes and omits some of them. The repertoire holds some 350,000 clones, with more than 75% as singletons. Source material: peripheral blood. Receptors originate from a woman aged 18 to 35 who had recovered from COVID-19.

The chain carries TRBV30 and TRBJ1-4; a possible D gene is TRBD1 (5 bases). Germline V CDR1 and CDR2: GTSNPN, SVGIG (reference sequence). Trimming cost V 0 bases and J 7 bases, with 12 bases left between them. This CDR3 is 14 amino acids long. Here the CDR3 reads CAWSVPRAGEKLFF. As DNA, the CDR3 is TGTGCCTGGAGTGTTCCCAGGGCCGGTGAAAAACTGTTTTTT.

Only one count was recorded for this clone. The chain has TRBV2 and TRBJ2-7; a possible D gene is TRBD2 (6 bases). The CDR3 runs to 13 residues. V was cut by 8 bases and J by 3 bases, with 14 bases left in between. The V gene's germline CDR1 is SNHLY and CDR2 FYNNEI. CDR3 sequence: CASRRYSGYEQYV. The CDR3 region has the DNA TGTGCCAGCCGACGATATAGCGGCTACGAGCAGTACGTC.

The J gene is TRBJ2-5, the V gene TRBV11-3, with D perhaps matching TRBD2 (6 bases). This CDR3 is built from 14 residues. Germline CDR1 and CDR2: SGHNT and YENEEA. V was pared by 5 bases and J by 5 bases, with 15 bases between. The CDR3: CASSGLRGMETQYF. The CDR3 nucleotides are TGTGCCAGCAGCGGCCTCCGGGGGATGGAGACCCAGTACTTC.

J is TRBJ1-6 and V is TRBV28; 7 bases fit TRBD1. Looked up from germline, CDR1 is MDHEN and CDR2 is SYDVKM. After removal of 7 bases from V and 7 bases from J, the junction contained 7 bases not matched to a gene. The length of the CDR3 is 14 residues. CDR3 amino acids: CASNPTGRNSPLHF. CDR3 DNA: TGTGCCAGCAACCCGACAGGGCGGAATTCACCCCTCCACTTT.

The chain recombines TRBV3-1 (or the pseudogene TRBV3-2) with TRBJ1-2, with D perhaps TRBD1 (5 bases). This CDR3 comprises 14 residues. The V end lost 4 bases, the J end lost 4 bases, and 13 bases lay between the germline ends. Germline loops: CDR1 LGHDT, CDR2 YNNKEL (reference sequence). DNA of the CDR3: TGTGCCAGCAGCCCCACCAGGGCGTTCTATGGCTACACCTTC. Amino acids: CASSPTRAFYGYTF.

The gene calls are TRBV20-1 and TRBJ2-5; 11 nucleotides line up with TRBD2. The germline V gene has CDR1 DFQATT and CDR2 SNEGSKA (reference sequence). V shed 3 bases, J shed 2 bases, and the junction held 8 bases outside the gene matches. The CDR3 is 16 amino acids. CDR3 DNA sequence: TGCAGTGCTAGTCTATTTGGGACTAGCGGACAAGAGACCCAGTACTTC. It codes for CSASLFGTSGQETQYF.

The chain carries TRBV6-1 and TRBJ1-2; 7 bases fit TRBD1. CDR1 is MNHNS, CDR2 SASEGT, per germline. CDR3 length equals 16 residues. Trimming at V came to 1 base and at J to 10 bases, leaving 15 bases not matched to a gene. The CDR3 DNA reads TGTGCCAGCAGTGAAGTAGGACAGGTGAGCGTCGGGTCCTACACCTTC. Translation gives CASSEVGQVSVGSYTF.

The chain links TRBV7-2 to TRBJ1-2, with TRBD1 identical over 8 bases. The CDR3 extends over 15 amino acids. With V trimmed by 5 bases and J by 6 bases, 11 bases remained unmatched. Germline V lookup: CDR1 SGHTA, CDR2 FQGNSA. The CDR3 protein is CASSPYPTGGDGYTF. For the CDR3, the DNA is TGTGCCAGCAGCCCGTACCCCACAGGGGGGGATGGCTACACCTTC.

The count of this clone is one. The CDR3 DNA sequence: TGTGCCAGCAGTATGACATATCGATCCCGATACGAGCAGTACGTC. The encoded protein is CASSMTYRSRYEQYV. The chain has TRBV6-5 and TRBJ2-7; D remains ambiguous. CDR1 MNHEY and CDR2 SVGAGI come from the germline V gene. The CDR3 length is 15 residues. V dropped 5 bases and J dropped 4 bases, with 18 bases sitting between them.

The chain couples TRBV19 to TRBJ2-1; maybe TRBD2 (6 bases). Germline V CDR1 and CDR2: LNHDA, SQIVND (reference sequence). This CDR3 contains 15 residues. Deletions cut 8 bases from V and 8 bases from J, with 22 bases between. CDR3 bases: TGTGCCAGTCGCCCATTCGCCGGGAGAAGACATGAGCAGTTCTTC. This sequence encodes CASRPFAGRRHEQFF.

The genes are TRBV10-2 and TRBJ2-7, with 7 bases aligning to TRBD2. The CDR3 extends over 13 amino acids. In germline, CDR1 is WSHSY, CDR2 SAAADI. The V and J ends lost 6 bases and 6 bases, in that order; junction bases with no gene match: 8. The CDR3 nucleotides read TGCGCCAGCAGGGCCAGCGGGACGGGCGAGCAGTACGTC. Translated: CASRASGTGEQYV.

The J gene is TRBJ1-1, the V gene TRBV5-6; D may be TRBD1 (6 bases). The CDR3 is 12 residues long. The ends were cut back, 3 bases at V and 5 bases at J, with 8 bases in the middle. CDR1 and CDR2 from the germline V gene are SGHDT and YYEEEE. Written as DNA, the CDR3 is TGTGCCAGCAGCTATGACAGGACTGAAGCTTTCTTT. It is translated as CASSYDRTEAFF.

The chain recombines TRBV13 with TRBJ1-2; D perhaps matches TRBD1 (5 bases). Trimming removed 3 bases from V and 0 bases from J, with 5 bases in between. Germline CDR1 and CDR2: PRHDT and FYEKMQ (reference sequence). The CDR3 has 13 residues. The CDR3 spells CASSLTANYGYTF. Written as DNA, the CDR3 is TGTGCCAGCAGCTTGACAGCTAACTATGGCTACACCTTC.

The chain is built from TRBV18 and TRBJ1-3; no reliable D call. Germline V gene lookup returns CDR1 KGHSH and CDR2 LQKENI. This CDR3 comprises 16 residues. V lost 2 bases, J lost 4 bases, and 15 bases lay in between. CDR3 nucleotides: TGTGCCAGCTCACCAAGGGAGGTGCGCGGGGGAAACACCATATATTTT. It is translated as CASSPREVRGGNTIYF.

V is TRBV2 and J is TRBJ1-2, with 7 bases aligning to TRBD1. Trimming at V came to 7 bases and at J to 3 bases, leaving 2 bases not matched to a gene. The CDR3 has 12 residues. The germline V gene has CDR1 SNHLY and CDR2 FYNNEI. The CDR3 bases are TGTGCCAGCAACACAGGGGACTATGGCTACACCTTC. Its protein product is CASNTGDYGYTF.

The rearrangement uses TRBV4-1 and TRBJ2-2; perhaps TRBD1 as D (6 bases). Germline values: CDR1 MGHRA, CDR2 YSYEKL. The CDR3 sequence is 15 residues long. The ends were cut back, 0 bases at V and 4 bases at J, with 9 bases in the middle. The CDR3 protein is CASSQDVRGTGELFF. The CDR3 DNA reads TGCGCCAGCAGCCAAGATGTCAGGGGCACCGGGGAGCTGTTTTTT.

The J gene is TRBJ2-1, the V gene TRBV10-2; 10 bases align to TRBD2. Trimming cost V 7 bases and J 8 bases; bases outside gene matches: 8. Looked up from germline, CDR1 is WSHSY and CDR2 is SAAADI. This CDR3 has 14 amino acids. CDR3 region: CASTSPSGSYEQFF. In DNA form, the CDR3 reads TGCGCCAGCACATCCCCTAGCGGGAGCTATGAGCAGTTCTTC.

The gene calls are TRBV30 and TRBJ2-7, with a weak D call TRBD1 (6 bases). The CDR3 runs 21 residues. The V end lost 2 bases, the J end lost 0 bases, and 32 bases lay between the germline ends. Germline assignment: CDR1 GTSNPN and CDR2 SVGIG (reference sequence). This chain's CDR3 is CAWSPYKFRTVEELDSYEQYV. The CDR3 DNA reads as TGTGCCTGGAGTCCCTATAAGTTCAGGACAGTCGAGGAATTAGACTCCTACGAGCAGTACGTC.

The chain employs TRBV5-4 and TRBJ1-3, with 7 bases that match TRBD1. The CDR3 has 15 residues. Trimming cost V 4 bases and J 0 bases; bases outside gene matches: 4. CDR1 and CDR2 (germline): SGHNT, YYREEE (reference sequence). The chain's CDR3 is CASSVRGSSGNTIYF. CDR3 DNA: TGTGCCAGCAGCGTCAGGGGGTCCTCTGGAAACACCATATATTTT.

V usage is TRBV11-3 and J usage is TRBJ2-1; TRBD2 agrees at 9 bases. V lost 5 bases, J lost 0 bases, and 8 bases stayed unmatched. Germline values: CDR1 SGHNT, CDR2 YENEEA. The CDR3 extends over 17 amino acids. CDR3 sequence reads: CASSLIYSGSSYNEQFF. CDR3 coding DNA: TGTGCCAGCAGCCTCATTTATAGCGGGAGCTCCTACAATGAGCAGTTCTTC.

V and J are TRBV11-3 and TRBJ2-7, with a tentative D call TRBD1 (6 bases). Trimming took off 0 bases at V and 2 bases at J, with 14 bases between the two ends. This CDR3 has 16 amino acids. From germline, CDR1 is SGHNT and CDR2 YENEEA. CDR3 nucleotides: TGTGCCAGCAGCTTAGATCTTCCAGGGGTTGCCTACGAGCAGTACGTC. This translates into CASSLDLPGVAYEQYV.

DNA for the CDR3: TGTGCCAGCAGCCCCCCACGGGAGGTCGCGAACACCGGGGAGCTGTTTTTT. This codes for CASSPPREVANTGELFF. This sequence joins TRBV3-1 (or the pseudogene TRBV3-2) and TRBJ2-2; 7 positions match TRBD2. V shed 4 bases, J shed 0 bases, and the junction held 8 bases outside the gene matches. The CDR3 has 17 amino acids. Germline CDR1 LGHDT, CDR2 YNNKEL (reference sequence).

This rearrangement joins TRBV10-2 to TRBJ2-2; 8 bases line up with TRBD2. This CDR3 spans 17 amino acids. Germline V gene data show CDR1 as WSHSY and CDR2 as SAAADI. V shed 3 bases and J 3 bases; nucleotides not matched to a gene: 9. The CDR3 is CASSDPAGETHTGELFF. The CDR3 DNA sequence: TGCGCCAGCAGTGACCCAGCGGGAGAGACTCACACCGGGGAGCTGTTTTTT.

The V call is TRBV15, the J call TRBJ1-2; a possible D gene is TRBD1 (5 bases). Trimming shortened V by 1 base and J by 7 bases, and 7 bases separated the two germline ends. Germline assignment: CDR1 LNHNV and CDR2 YYDKDF (reference sequence). CDR3 length: 12 residues. This chain's CDR3 is CATSRGGGGYTF. Written as DNA, the CDR3 is TGTGCCACCAGCAGAGGCGGGGGTGGCTACACCTTC.

The CDR3 is CASKTWPRGTSGPEFHEQYV. CDR3 sequence (DNA): TGTGCCAGCAAAACATGGCCCCGGGGGACTAGCGGGCCCGAGTTCCACGAGCAGTACGTC. The V call is TRBV3-1 (or the pseudogene TRBV3-2), the J call TRBJ2-7, with 12 bases fitting TRBD2. Per germline, CDR1 LGHDT and CDR2 YNNKEL (reference sequence). The CDR3 runs to 20 residues. V gave up 7 bases and J gave up 5 bases; unmatched junction bases: 24.